This TCR beta chain was sequenced for a study of blood T cell repertoires in COVID-19. Study details: Samples of COVID-19 (acute and convalescent) were obtained from the United States, Italy and Spain. In each case, the material was cDNA or gDNA derived from T cells, B-cell-depleted T cells, or PBMCs.

This CDR3 contains 14 residues. V was clipped by 3 bases and J by 4 bases, with 12 bases between them. Germline assignment: CDR1 WNHNN and CDR2 SYGVQD (reference sequence). Per the original data handling: Amplifying reference gene primers gave estimates of nucleated cell counts. The data were produced by immunoSEQ multiplex PCR, yet TCRdb's version contains in-frame clones alone and is incomplete. V and J calls and clone size are copied from that table; D and trimming were computed from the DNA. The repertoire holds just over 200,000 clones, approximately 84% seen once, with more than 5.5% in the top ten.

This TCR was recovered from an elderly man with acute or convalescent COVID-19. This chain links TRBV10-1 with TRBJ2-5; D not certain. Sequenced: peripheral blood. The CDR3 region is CASSETDSPETQYF. The CDR3 nucleotides are TGCGCCAGCAGTGAAACCGACTCCCCAGAGACCCAGTACTTC.